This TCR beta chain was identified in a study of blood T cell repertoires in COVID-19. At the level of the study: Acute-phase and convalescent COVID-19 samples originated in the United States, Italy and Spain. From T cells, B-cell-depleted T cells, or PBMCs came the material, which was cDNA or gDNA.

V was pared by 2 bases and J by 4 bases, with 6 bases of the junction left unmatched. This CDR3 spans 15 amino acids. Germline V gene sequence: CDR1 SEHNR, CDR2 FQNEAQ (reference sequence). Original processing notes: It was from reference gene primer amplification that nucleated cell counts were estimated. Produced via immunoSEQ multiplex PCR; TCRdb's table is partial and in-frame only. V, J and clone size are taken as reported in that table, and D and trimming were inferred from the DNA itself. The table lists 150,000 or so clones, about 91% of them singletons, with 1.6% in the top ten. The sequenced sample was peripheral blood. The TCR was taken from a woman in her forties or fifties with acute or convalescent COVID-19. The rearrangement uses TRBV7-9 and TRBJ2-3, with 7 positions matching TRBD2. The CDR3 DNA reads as TGTGCCAGCAGCTTAATGGCGGGAGTTTCAGATACGCAGTATTTT. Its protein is CASSLMAGVSDTQYF.